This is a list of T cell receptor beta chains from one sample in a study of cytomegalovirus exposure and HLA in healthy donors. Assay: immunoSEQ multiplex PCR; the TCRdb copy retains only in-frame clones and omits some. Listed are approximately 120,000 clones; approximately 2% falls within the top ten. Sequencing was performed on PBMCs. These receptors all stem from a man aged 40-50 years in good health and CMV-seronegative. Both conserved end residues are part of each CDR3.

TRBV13	CASGPTLGANSNQPQHF
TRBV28	CASSLSGRPYNEQFF
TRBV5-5	CASSWGEGFSYNEQFF
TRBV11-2	CASSHLATSFSDTGELFF
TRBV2	CASSDRGYEQYF
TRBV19	CASSIYRAGQPQHF
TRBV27	CASSGRQGRSYNEQFF
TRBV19	CASSFGFMNTEAFF
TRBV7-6	CASSHTGGGQPQHF
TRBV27	CASKAQGGGVGQPQHF
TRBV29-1	CSVGQFNTEAFF
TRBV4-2	CASSLVLGGPGQGSVEQYF
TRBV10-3	CAISEGTEVTYEQYF
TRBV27	CASSSGGGTGTYNEQFF
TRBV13	CASSLEGSRYNEQFF
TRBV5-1	CASSTGSPAGAPGEQYF
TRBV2	CASSLAGASYEQYF
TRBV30	CAWSAWATSGTKNIQYF
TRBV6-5	CASSYSDRGGYTF
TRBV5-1	CASSPDRGTDTQYF
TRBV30	CAWSPSSVYEQYF
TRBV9	CASSVGALETEAFF
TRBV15	CATSRDAAGDNSPLHF
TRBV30	CAWSVRDRGVGPQYF
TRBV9	CASSGWVAGGRNEQFF
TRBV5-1	CASSLKRTSGDHEQYF